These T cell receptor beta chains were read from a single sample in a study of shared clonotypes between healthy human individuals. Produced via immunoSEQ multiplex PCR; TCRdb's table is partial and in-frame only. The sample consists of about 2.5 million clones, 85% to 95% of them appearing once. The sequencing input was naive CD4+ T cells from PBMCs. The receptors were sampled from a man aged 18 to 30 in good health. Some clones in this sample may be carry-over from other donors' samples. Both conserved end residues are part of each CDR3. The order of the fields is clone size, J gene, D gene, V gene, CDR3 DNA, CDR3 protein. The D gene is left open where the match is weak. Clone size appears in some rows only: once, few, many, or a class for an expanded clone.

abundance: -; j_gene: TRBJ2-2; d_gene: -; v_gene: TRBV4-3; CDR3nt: TGCGCCAGCAGCCAGAGGGTTACGGGAACCGGGGAGCTGTTTTTT; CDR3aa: CASSQRVTGTGELFF
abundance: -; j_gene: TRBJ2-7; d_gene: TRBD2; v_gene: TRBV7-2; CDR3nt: TGTGCCAGCAGCTTAGCGCCGACTAGCGGAAACTACGAGCAGTACTTC; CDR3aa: CASSLAPTSGNYEQYF
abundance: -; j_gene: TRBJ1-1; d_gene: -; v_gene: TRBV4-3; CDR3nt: TGCGCCAGCAGCCGAAGGGGGGACACTGAAGCTTTCTTT; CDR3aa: CASSRRGDTEAFF
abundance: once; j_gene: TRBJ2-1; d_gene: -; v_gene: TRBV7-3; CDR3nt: TGTGCCAGCAGCTTCGGGTTTAGCTCCTACAATGAGCAGTTCTTC; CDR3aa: CASSFGFSSYNEQFF
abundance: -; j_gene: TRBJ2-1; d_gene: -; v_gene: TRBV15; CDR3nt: TGTGCCACCAGCAGAGATGGGGGCAGTGAGCAGTTCTTC; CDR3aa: CATSRDGGSEQFF
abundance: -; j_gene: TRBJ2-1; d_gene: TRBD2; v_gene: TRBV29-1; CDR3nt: TGCAGCGTTGAGAAAGTAGCGGGAGGGAATGAGCAGTTCTTC; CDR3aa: CSVEKVAGGNEQFF
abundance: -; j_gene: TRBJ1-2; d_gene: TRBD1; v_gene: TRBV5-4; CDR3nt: TGTGCCAGCAGCTTATGGGACAGCTATGGCTACACCTTC; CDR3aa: CASSLWDSYGYTF
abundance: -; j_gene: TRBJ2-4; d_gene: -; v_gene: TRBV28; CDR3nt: TGTGCCAGCAGTTTCCAAAACATTCAGTACTTC; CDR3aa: CASSFQNIQYF
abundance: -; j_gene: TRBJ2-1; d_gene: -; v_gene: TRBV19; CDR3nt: TGTGCCAGTAGGGACCGTAATGAGCAGTTCTTC; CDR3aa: CASRDRNEQFF
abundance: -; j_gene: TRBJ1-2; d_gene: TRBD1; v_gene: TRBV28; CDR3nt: TGTGCCAGCAGTTTTATAGGGACAGGGGGCCGTGGCTACACCTTC; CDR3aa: CASSFIGTGGRGYTF
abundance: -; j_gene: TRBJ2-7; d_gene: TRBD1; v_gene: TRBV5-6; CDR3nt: TGTGCCAGCAGCCCCGGGACAGGGGGCTACGAGCAGTACTTC; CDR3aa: CASSPGTGGYEQYF
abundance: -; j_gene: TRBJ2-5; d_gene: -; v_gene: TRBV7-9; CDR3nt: TGTGCCAGCAGCTCATCGGGGCAAGAGACCCAGTACTTC; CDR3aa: CASSSSGQETQYF
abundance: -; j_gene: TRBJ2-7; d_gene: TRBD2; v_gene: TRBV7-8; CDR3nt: TGTGCCAGCAGCCCCGGCCGGTTTCGGCGGGAGGGCCGCTACGAGCAGTACTTC; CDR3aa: CASSPGRFRREGRYEQYF
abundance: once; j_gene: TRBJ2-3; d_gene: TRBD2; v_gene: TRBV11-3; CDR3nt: TGTGCCAGCAGCTTATCCAGGACTAGCGGAACTAGCACAGATACGCAGTATTTT; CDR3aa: CASSLSRTSGTSTDTQYF
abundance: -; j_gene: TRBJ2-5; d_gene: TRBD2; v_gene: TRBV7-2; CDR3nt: TGTGCCAGCAGCTCCCTGGAGGTAGCGGGAGGGCCACCCCAGTACTTC; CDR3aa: CASSSLEVAGGPPQYF
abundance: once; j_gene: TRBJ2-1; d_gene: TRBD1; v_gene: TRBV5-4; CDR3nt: TGTGCCAGCAGCCGTTCAGGGGGATTATACAATGAGCAGTTCTTC; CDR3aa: CASSRSGGLYNEQFF
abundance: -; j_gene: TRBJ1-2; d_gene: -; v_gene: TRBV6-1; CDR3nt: TGTGCCAGCAGTAAAGAATATGGCTACACCTTC; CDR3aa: CASSKEYGYTF
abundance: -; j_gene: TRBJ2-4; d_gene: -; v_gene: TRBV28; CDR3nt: TGTGCCACCGAACATCGGCCCAAAAACATTCAGTACTTC; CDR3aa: CATEHRPKNIQYF
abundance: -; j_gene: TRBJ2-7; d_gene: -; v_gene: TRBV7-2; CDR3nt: TGTGCCAGCAGTCTGATGTCGGGTTCCTACGAGCAGTACTTC; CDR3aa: CASSLMSGSYEQYF
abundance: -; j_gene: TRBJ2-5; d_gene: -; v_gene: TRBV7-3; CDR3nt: TGTGCCAGCAGCTTAGGCGGGACAGTTGGAGAGACCCAGTACTTC; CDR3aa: CASSLGGTVGETQYF
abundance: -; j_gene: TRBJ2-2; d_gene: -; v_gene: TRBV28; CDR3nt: TGTGCCAGCAGATACAGGACCGGGGAGCTGTTTTTT; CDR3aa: CASRYRTGELFF
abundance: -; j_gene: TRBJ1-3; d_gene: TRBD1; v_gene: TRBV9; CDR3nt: TGTGCCAGCAGCGTAGCCCCCGGGACAGACAACTCTGGAAACACCATATATTTT; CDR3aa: CASSVAPGTDNSGNTIYF
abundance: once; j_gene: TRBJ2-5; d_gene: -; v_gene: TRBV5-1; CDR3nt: TGCGCCAGCAGCACGAGGGGGGGTCCCGAAGAGACCCAGTACTTC; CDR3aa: CASSTRGGPEETQYF
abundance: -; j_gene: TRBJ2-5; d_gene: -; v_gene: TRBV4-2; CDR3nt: TGTGCCAGCAGCCAAGCCGAGTCTAGCGCCGGAGGCGGGGAGACCCAGTACTTC; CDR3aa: CASSQAESSAGGGETQYF
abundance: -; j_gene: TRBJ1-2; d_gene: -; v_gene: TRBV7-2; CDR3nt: TGTGCCAGCGGACCGGGTAGTGGTAACTATGGCTACACCTTC; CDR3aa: CASGPGSGNYGYTF
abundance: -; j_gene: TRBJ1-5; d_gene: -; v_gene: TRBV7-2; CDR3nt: TGTGCCAGCAGCTTAGCAGGGGGGATGCGACAGCCCCAGCATTTT; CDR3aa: CASSLAGGMRQPQHF
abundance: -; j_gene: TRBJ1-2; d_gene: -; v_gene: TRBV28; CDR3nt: TGTGCCAGCAGTCAGGGCTCCGCAGGAGGCTATGGCTACACCTTC; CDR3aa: CASSQGSAGGYGYTF
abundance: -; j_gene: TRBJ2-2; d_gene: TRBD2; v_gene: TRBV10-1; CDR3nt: TGCGCCAGCAGTGGAGGACTAGCGGCCGCCGGGGAGCTGTTTTTT; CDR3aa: CASSGGLAAAGELFF
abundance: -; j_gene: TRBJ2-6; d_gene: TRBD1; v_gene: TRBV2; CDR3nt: TGTGCCAGCAGCGAGGAGACAGGGACCGTCCTGACTTTC; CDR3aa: CASSEETGTVLTF
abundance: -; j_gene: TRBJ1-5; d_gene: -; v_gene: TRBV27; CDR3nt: TGTGCCAGCAGTACCGCACGAAATCAGCCCCAGCATTTT; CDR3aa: CASSTARNQPQHF
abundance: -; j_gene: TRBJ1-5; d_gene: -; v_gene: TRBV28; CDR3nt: TGTGCCAGCAGTTCCTTGATTACATCTCAGCCCCAGCATTTT; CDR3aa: CASSSLITSQPQHF
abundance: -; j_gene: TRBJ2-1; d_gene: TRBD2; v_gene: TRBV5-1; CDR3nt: TGCGCCAGCAGCTCGGATTTGGGACTAGCAAAATACAATGAGCAGTTCTTC; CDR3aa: CASSSDLGLAKYNEQFF
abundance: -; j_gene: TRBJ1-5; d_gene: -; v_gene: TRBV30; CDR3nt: TGTGCCTGGAGTGCTGGGGGGGGCCAGCCCCAGCATTTT; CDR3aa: CAWSAGGGQPQHF
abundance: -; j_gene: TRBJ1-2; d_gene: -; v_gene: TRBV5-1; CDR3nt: TGCGCCAGCAGCCGCGAGGGGGATGATGGCTACACCTTC; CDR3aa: CASSREGDDGYTF
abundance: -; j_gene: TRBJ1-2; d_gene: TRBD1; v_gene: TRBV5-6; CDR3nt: TGTGCCAGCAGCTACCGGACAGGTGGTATTGGCTACACCTTC; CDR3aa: CASSYRTGGIGYTF
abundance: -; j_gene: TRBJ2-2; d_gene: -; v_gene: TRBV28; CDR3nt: TGTGCCAGCAGTTTAGACAGATGGCTTACCGGGGAGCTGTTTTTT; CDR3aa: CASSLDRWLTGELFF
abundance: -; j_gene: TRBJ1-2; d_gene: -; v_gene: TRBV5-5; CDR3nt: TGTGCCAGCAGCTTGACGGACGGGGATCTTGGCTACACCTTC; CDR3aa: CASSLTDGDLGYTF
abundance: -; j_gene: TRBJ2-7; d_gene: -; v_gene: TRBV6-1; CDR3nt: TGTGCCAGCATGAGGTCAGGGGATTTCTACGAGCAGTACTTC; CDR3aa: CASMRSGDFYEQYF
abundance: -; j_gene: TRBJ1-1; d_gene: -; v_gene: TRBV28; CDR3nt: TGTGCCAGCAGTCTAGGGAACACTGAAGCTTTCTTT; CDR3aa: CASSLGNTEAFF
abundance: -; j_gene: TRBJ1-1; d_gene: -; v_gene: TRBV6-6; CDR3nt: TGTGCCAGCAGTTACTCTAAGGCTGAAGCTTTCTTT; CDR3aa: CASSYSKAEAFF
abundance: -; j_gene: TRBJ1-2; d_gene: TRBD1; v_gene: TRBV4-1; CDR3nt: TGCGCCAGCAGAGGGGGACAGGGGGCGAGTCCCTATGGCTACACCTTC; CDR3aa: CASRGGQGASPYGYTF